This T cell receptor beta chain came from a study of Graves' ophthalmopathy and Graves' hyperthyroidism. The diagnostic workup employed clinical symptoms, serum thyroxine, TRAb, thyroid ultrasound and orbital computed tomography. Germline loops: CDR1 SGHVS, CDR2 FQNEAQ. This CDR3 is built from 17 residues. The junction had 4 bases not matched to a gene; V was cut back by 5 bases and J by 0 bases. A word on this clonotype: Its matching antigen is unknown.

Amplification targeted the TCR beta CDR3 regions, with RNA transcripts as the source material. An opening RT-PCR round employed HTBI primers and preceded a second-round multiplex PCR. TCRdb re-called the multiplex PCR reads through MiXCR, storing one row per CDR3 protein. Here the sample spans a few hundred thousand distinct CDR3 sequences, 35% to 40% being singletons. Regarding the study as a whole: Also, most clonotypes expanded in the thyroid above 0.001 frequency appeared in blood.

Material for sequencing was peripheral blood or thyroid tissue (not recorded which). The V and J genes are TRBV7-8 and TRBJ2-3; TRBD2 aligns across 14 bases. The receptor's source is an adult man with Graves' hyperthyroidism. The CDR3: CASSTGLAGASTDTQYF. The CDR3, as DNA: TGTGCCAGCAGCACGGGACTAGCGGGGGCTAGCACAGATACGCAGTATTTT. The variable domain in full, with the rest retrieved from reference TRBV7-8 and TRBJ2-3, is GAGVSQSPRYKVAKRGQDVALRCDPISGHVSLFWYQQALGQGPEFLTYFQNEAQLDKSGLPSDRFFAERPEGSVSTLKIQRTQQEDSAVYLCASSTGLAGASTDTQYFGPGTRLTVL.